This T cell receptor (beta chain) was sequenced for a study of post-analysis software for immune sequencing data. For the study at large: Relapsing-remitting, secondary progressive and progressive-relapsing forms of multiple sclerosis all featured among disease courses. Study results and limitations: The normalized Chao1 diversity of multiple sclerosis patients was significantly lower than that of controls. The F measure placed samples prepared in the same batch into strongly shared clusters.

The TCR beta cDNA libraries carried unique molecular identifiers. From the PCR reads, TCRdb called clonotypes with MiXCR, one entry per CDR3 protein. Of over 150,000 distinct CDR3 sequences in the sample, 30% were seen once. This clonotype was recorded many times. Its cognate antigen is unknown. The sequence was collected from a girl aged 10 to 17 with multiple sclerosis. Sequenced material: blood.

CDR3 sequence reads: CASSFMGPTYEQYF. CDR3 bases: TGTGCCAGCAGCTTCATGGGGCCTACCTACGAGCAGTACTTC. V is TRBV7-6 and J is TRBJ2-7; tentative D call: TRBD1 (5 bases). The CDR3 is 14 residues long. Between the trimmed V and J ends, which lost 3 bases and 2 bases, there was a span of 11 bases. Looked up from germline, CDR1 is SGHVS and CDR2 is FNYEAQ.